A selection of T cell receptor beta chains follows, all from one sample in a study of radiotherapy plus CTLA-4 blockade in lung cancer. Produced via immunoSEQ multiplex PCR; TCRdb's table is partial and in-frame only. The sample has about 59,000 clones, approximately 70% seen once; the top ten hold about 8.9%. The material sequenced was peripheral blood, taken from a patient treated with radiotherapy plus ipilimumab. These receptors originate from a human donor with non-small cell lung cancer whose response to radiotherapy plus ipilimumab could not be evaluated. Both conserved end residues are part of each CDR3. The D gene is left open where the match is weak. Clone size is shown for a subset of rows, as once, few, many or a class of expanded clone.

TRBJ1-2 NA NA TRBV18 CASSPTGLRNGYTF TGTGCCAGCTCACCGACCGGACTAAGGAATGGCTACACCTTC
TRBJ1-1 NA NA TRBV19 CASRAGHRRTEAFF TGTGCCAGTAGGGCAGGGCATAGGAGAACTGAAGCTTTCTTT
TRBJ2-2 NA NA TRBV6-5 CASSYRGTSGELFF TGTGCCAGCAGTTATAGGGGGACCTCCGGGGAGCTGTTTTTT
TRBJ1-1 few NA TRBV30 CAWSSRGGSTEAFF TGTGCCTGGAGTAGTCGGGGAGGAAGCACTGAAGCTTTCTTT
TRBJ1-5 NA TRBD1 TRBV18 CASSADRINQPQHF TGTGCCAGCTCAGCGGACAGGATCAATCAGCCCCAGCATTTT
TRBJ1-6 NA NA TRBV6-6 CASSYLAGDPLHF TGTGCCAGCAGTTACTTGGCAGGGGACCCACTCCACTTT
TRBJ1-2 NA TRBD1 TRBV28 CASSVGQGVRGYTF TGTGCCAGCAGTGTGGGACAGGGGGTTCGGGGCTACACCTTC
TRBJ1-1 NA NA TRBV2 CASMEVNTEAFF TGTGCCAGCATGGAGGTGAACACTGAAGCTTTCTTT
TRBJ1-4 NA NA TRBV5-1 CASSLSYDKNEKLFF TGCGCCAGCAGCCTCTCATATGACAAGAATGAAAAACTGTTTTTT
TRBJ2-5 NA TRBD2 TRBV30 CAWSAGDGGRETQYF TGTGCCTGGAGTGCAGGCGATGGCGGGAGAGAGACCCAGTACTTC
TRBJ2-1 few NA TRBV18 CASSPVEENEQFF TGTGCCAGCTCACCGGTCGAGGAGAATGAGCAGTTCTTC
TRBJ1-1 NA TRBD1 TRBV29-1 CSVSTGVSEAFF TGCAGCGTTTCGACAGGGGTATCTGAAGCTTTCTTT
TRBJ2-1 NA NA TRBV2 CASSEALWDSNEQFF TGTGCCAGCAGTGAAGCGCTTTGGGACTCCAATGAGCAGTTCTTC
TRBJ1-2 NA NA TRBV6-5 CASSEWRGYTF TGTGCCAGCAGCGAGTGGAGGGGCTACACCTTC
TRBJ2-7 once NA TRBV6-5 CASSPPGVISYEQYF TGTGCCAGCAGCCCCCCGGGGGTGATTTCCTACGAGCAGTACTTC
TRBJ2-4 NA NA TRBV7-2 CASSDARRAKNIQYF TGTGCCAGCAGCGACGCTAGGAGAGCCAAAAACATTCAGTACTTC
TRBJ2-1 NA TRBD1 TRBV19 CASSTGGRENEQFF TGTGCCAGTAGTACAGGGGGCAGGGAAAATGAGCAGTTCTTC
TRBJ1-3 NA NA TRBV30 CAWSSGTGNTIYF TGTGCCTGGAGTTCGGGAACTGGAAACACCATATATTTT
TRBJ2-2 NA NA TRBV6-1 CASSVSGSGELFF TGTGCCAGCAGTGTCTCGGGGTCCGGGGAGCTGTTTTTT
TRBJ2-2 NA NA TRBV9 CASSVGSGITGELFF TGTGCCAGCAGCGTAGGGTCAGGGATCACCGGGGAGCTGTTTTTT
TRBJ2-2 NA NA TRBV9 CASSVGAGSTGELFF TGTGCCAGCAGCGTAGGCGCAGGATCCACCGGGGAGCTGTTTTTT
TRBJ1-2 many NA TRBV6-5 CASRLSPEHGYTF TGTGCCAGCAGGCTGAGTCCTGAGCATGGCTACACCTTC
TRBJ1-1 NA TRBD1 TRBV2 CASSSARATGGTEAFF TGTGCCAGCAGTTCAGCTAGGGCGACAGGGGGCACTGAAGCTTTCTTT
TRBJ2-7 NA NA TRBV19 CASSGQASSYEQYF TGTGCCAGTAGTGGGCAGGCGAGCTCCTACGAGCAGTACTTC
TRBJ2-7 NA TRBD2 TRBV5-1 CASSLGLAEPKYF TGCGCCAGCAGCTTGGGGCTAGCGGAGCCTAAGTACTTC
TRBJ2-2 NA TRBD1 TRBV5-8 CASSLDINRGPTGELFF TGTGCCAGCAGCTTGGATATAAACAGGGGACCCACCGGGGAGCTGTTTTTT
TRBJ1-2 NA TRBD1 TRBV2 CASRQGDGYTF TGTGCCAGCAGACAGGGGGATGGCTACACCTTC
TRBJ2-7 NA TRBD1 TRBV15 CATSRVRTGGHEQYF TGTGCCACCAGCAGAGTTCGGACAGGGGGACACGAGCAGTACTTC
TRBJ1-1 few TRBD1 TRBV10-3 CAIGGQSNTEAFF TGTGCCATCGGGGGACAGTCGAACACTGAAGCTTTCTTT
TRBJ1-2 NA NA TRBV5-6 CASSLVWRVEDYGYTF TGTGCCAGCAGCTTGGTTTGGAGGGTTGAGGACTATGGCTACACCTTC
TRBJ2-7 once NA TRBV7-8 CASTASSGGVLYEQYF TGTGCCAGCACCGCGTCCTCGGGCGGGGTGTTGTACGAGCAGTACTTC
TRBJ2-7 NA NA TRBV4-3 CASSPSESYEQYF TGCGCCAGCAGCCCAAGCGAGTCCTACGAGCAGTACTTC
TRBJ2-7 NA NA TRBV27 CASSLRPDGVEQYF TGTGCCAGCAGTTTACGACCGGACGGGGTAGAGCAGTACTTC
TRBJ1-5 NA TRBD1 TRBV4-1 CASSPTGVAVQPQHF TGCGCCAGCAGCCCGACAGGGGTGGCAGTTCAGCCCCAGCATTTT
TRBJ2-5 NA NA TRBV7-2 CASSLVPGPQETQYF TGTGCCAGCAGCTTAGTGCCAGGGCCCCAAGAGACCCAGTACTTC
TRBJ2-1 NA NA TRBV5-1 CASSFRGGHNEQFF TGCGCCAGCAGCTTCAGGGGCGGGCACAATGAGCAGTTCTTC
TRBJ2-1 few TRBD2 TRBV4-2 CASSQILAGYNEQFF TGTGCCAGCAGCCAAATCCTAGCGGGGTACAATGAGCAGTTCTTC
TRBJ1-2 NA NA TRBV28 CASSAPRQASNYGYTF TGTGCCAGCAGTGCCCCCCGACAGGCTTCTAACTATGGCTACACCTTC
TRBJ2-7 NA TRBD2 TRBV5-6 CASSLVASGPYEQYF TGTGCCAGCAGCTTGGTTGCTAGCGGGCCCTACGAGCAGTACTTC
TRBJ2-1 few TRBD2 TRBV5-1 CASSLNPAGGTNEQFF TGCGCCAGCAGCTTGAACCCAGCGGGGGGGACCAATGAGCAGTTCTTC
TRBJ2-1 NA TRBD2 TRBV5-1 CASSLAGGGYNEQFF TGCGCCAGCAGCTTGGCGGGAGGGGGCTACAATGAGCAGTTCTTC
TRBJ2-7 NA NA TRBV5-1 CASSRVGGPVQDEQYF TGCGCCAGCAGCCGTGTCGGGGGGCCAGTTCAGGACGAGCAGTACTTC
TRBJ2-3 few TRBD1 TRBV6-6 CASSPDRGFGTDTQYF TGTGCCAGCAGTCCCGACAGGGGGTTTGGGACAGATACGCAGTATTTT
TRBJ2-7 once TRBD1 TRBV6-6 CASSLGQESYEQYF TGTGCCAGCAGTTTGGGACAGGAGAGCTACGAGCAGTACTTC
TRBJ2-2 NA TRBD1 TRBV5-1 CASSSTGAYTGELFF TGCGCCAGCAGCTCGACAGGGGCCTACACCGGGGAGCTGTTTTTT